This is a list of T cell receptor beta chains from one sample in a study of spatial heterogeneity in lung cancer. MiXCR, applied by TCRdb to the 5' RACE reads, yields one record per CDR3 protein. The sample lists about 27,000 distinct CDR3 sequences; about 7% were seen once. The source material was PBMCs, sampled at surgery. These TCRs come from a male donor with early-stage non-small cell lung cancer. CDR3s include the opening cysteine and the closing phenylalanine or tryptophan. D genes are given only for firm matches. Where a row states a size, it is once, few, many or the class of an expanded clone; other rows omit it.

TRBD1,TRBJ2-1,NA,TRBV19,CASSIQGALGSYNEQFF,TGTGCCAGTAGTATCCAGGGGGCCTTGGGGTCCTACAATGAGCAGTTCTTC
NA,TRBJ2-3,many,TRBV5-1,CASSFAPGARADTQYF,TGCGCCAGCAGCTTTGCTCCGGGGGCGCGGGCAGATACGCAGTATTTT
NA,TRBJ2-1,many,TRBV5-1,CASSFRDSSYNEQFF,TGCGCCAGCAGCTTTAGGGACTCTTCCTACAATGAGCAGTTCTTC
NA,TRBJ2-5,many,TRBV12-3/TRBV12-4,CASRLYGETQYF,TGTGCCAGCAGGTTGTACGGAGAGACCCAGTACTTC
NA,TRBJ2-3,medium-sized,TRBV7-2,CAGGSGRTDTQYF,TGTGCCGGGGGATCGGGGCGCACAGATACGCAGTATTTT
NA,TRBJ1-2,many,TRBV7-8,CASSLTVSNYGYTF,TGTGCCAGCAGCTTGACTGTGTCGAACTATGGCTACACCTTC
TRBD2,TRBJ2-1,NA,TRBV9,CASAVAGAGNEQFF,TGTGCCAGCGCCGTAGCGGGAGCTGGTAATGAGCAGTTCTTC
TRBD1,TRBJ1-2,few,TRBV4-1,CASSHSRGQGNYGYTF,TGCGCCAGCAGCCACTCTCGAGGACAGGGTAACTATGGCTACACCTTC
NA,TRBJ1-1,many,TRBV29-1,CSVARAGGEAFF,TGCAGCGTTGCGAGGGCTGGGGGTGAAGCTTTCTTT
NA,TRBJ2-5,NA,TRBV28,CASSLNQGIGTQYF,TGTGCCAGCAGTTTGAATCAGGGTATAGGGACCCAGTACTTC
NA,TRBJ2-6,few,TRBV28,CASSLLGNRKAGANVLTF,TGTGCCAGCAGTTTATTGGGGAACAGAAAAGCTGGGGCCAACGTCCTGACTTTC
NA,TRBJ1-2,many,TRBV3-1,CASSRQLAGSNYGYTF,TGTGCCAGCAGCCGTCAGCTGGCCGGGAGCAACTATGGCTACACCTTC
TRBD1,TRBJ2-2,many,TRBV10-3,CAISPGQTNTGELFF,TGTGCCATCAGCCCGGGACAGACGAACACCGGGGAGCTGTTTTTT
NA,TRBJ2-1,NA,TRBV4-3,CASSQDLGTFDNEQFF,TGCGCCAGCAGCCAAGACCTCGGGACATTCGACAATGAGCAGTTCTTC
NA,TRBJ2-7,few,TRBV29-1,CSVESSGYEQYF,TGCAGCGTTGAGTCCTCCGGATACGAGCAGTACTTC
NA,TRBJ2-1,NA,TRBV12-3/TRBV12-4,CASSVASSYNEQFF,TGTGCCAGCAGCGTCGCGAGCTCCTACAATGAGCAGTTCTTC
NA,TRBJ2-7,few,TRBV28,CASSTWGHEQYF,TGTGCCAGCAGCACTTGGGGGCACGAGCAGTACTTC
NA,TRBJ2-2,few,TRBV11-2,CASSLAFTGELFF,TGTGCCAGCAGCTTAGCTTTCACCGGGGAGCTGTTTTTT
NA,TRBJ2-7,few,TRBV3-1,CASSLRTGEQYF,TGTGCCAGCAGTCTAAGGACTGGGGAGCAGTACTTC
TRBD2,TRBJ2-3,few,TRBV29-1,CSRGDSTDTQYF,TGCAGCCGGGGGGACAGCACAGATACGCAGTATTTT
NA,TRBJ1-5,medium-sized,TRBV20-1,CSARQDSNQPQHF,TGCAGTGCTAGACAGGATAGCAATCAGCCCCAGCATTTT
TRBD2,TRBJ2-7,NA,TRBV11-2,CASSFLADPSYEQYF,TGTGCCAGCAGCTTTCTAGCGGACCCCTCCTACGAGCAGTACTTC
TRBD2,TRBJ2-1,many,TRBV29-1,CSVSGAYNEQFF,TGCAGCGTCAGCGGGGCCTACAATGAGCAGTTCTTC
NA,TRBJ1-4,many,TRBV19,CASSPGQKLFF,TGTGCCAGTAGCCCCGGACAGAAACTGTTTTTT
TRBD1,TRBJ2-5,many,TRBV2,CAKGTGGTRKTQYF,TGTGCCAAAGGGACAGGGGGAACCAGAAAGACCCAGTACTTC
TRBD2,TRBJ2-2,many,TRBV29-1,CSVQRENTGELFF,TGCAGCGTTCAGCGGGAGAACACCGGGGAGCTGTTTTTT
NA,TRBJ1-4,NA,TRBV6-5,CASRPRGRGEKLFF,TGTGCCAGCAGGCCCCGCGGGCGTGGTGAAAAACTGTTTTTT
NA,TRBJ1-5,many,TRBV5-1,CASSSTGNQPQHF,TGCGCCAGCAGCTCAACGGGGAATCAGCCCCAGCATTTT
NA,TRBJ1-2,few,TRBV6-2/TRBV6-3,CASRRTLTDGYTF,TGTGCCAGCAGACGAACTTTGACAGATGGCTACACCTTC
TRBD1,TRBJ1-2,many,TRBV5-1,CASSRETGAQAGYGYTF,TGCGCCAGCAGTCGTGAGACAGGGGCGCAAGCTGGGTATGGCTACACCTTC
NA,TRBJ2-1,many,TRBV9,CASMGTHNEQFF,TGTGCCAGCATGGGGACCCACAATGAGCAGTTCTTC
NA,TRBJ1-4,many,TRBV3-1,CASSLQTTGKLFF,TGTGCCAGCAGCCTCCAAACGACGGGAAAACTGTTTTTT
NA,TRBJ1-5,few,TRBV27,CASSLGTGSNQPQHF,TGTGCCAGCAGTTTGGGAACAGGAAGCAATCAGCCCCAGCATTTT
NA,TRBJ1-3,few,TRBV2,CASSETLLQVSGNTIYF,TGTGCCAGCAGTGAAACCCTTTTGCAAGTCTCTGGAAACACCATATATTTT
NA,TRBJ2-2,many,TRBV7-7,CASSSGLRSGELFF,TGTGCTAGCAGCTCGGGACTTAGGTCCGGGGAGCTGTTTTTT
NA,TRBJ1-5,many,TRBV3-1,CASSQVTTDQPQHF,TGTGCCAGCAGCCAAGTCACGACCGATCAGCCCCAGCATTTT
NA,TRBJ2-7,NA,TRBV7-9,CASSVQGLPNYEQYF,TGTGCCAGCAGCGTTCAGGGATTACCTAACTACGAGCAGTACTTC
NA,TRBJ2-1,medium-sized,TRBV28,CASSFNRGGQFF,TGTGCCAGCAGTTTTAACCGGGGAGGGCAGTTCTTC
NA,TRBJ1-5,NA,TRBV6-1,CASSDLGGYQPQHF,TGTGCCAGCAGTGACCTAGGCGGATATCAGCCCCAGCATTTT
NA,TRBJ2-1,many,TRBV27,CASSLIQGSYNEQFF,TGTGCCAGCAGTTTAATCCAGGGGTCCTACAATGAGCAGTTCTTC
NA,TRBJ1-4,medium-sized,TRBV28,CASSLGLLSAGNEKLFF,TGTGCCAGCAGTTTAGGCCTCTTGTCAGCCGGAAATGAAAAACTGTTTTTT
NA,TRBJ1-6,many,TRBV28,CASSGVNSPLHF,TGTGCCAGCAGTGGAGTGAATTCACCCCTCCACTTT